The rows below give T cell receptor beta chains drawn from one sample of a study of shared clonotypes between healthy human individuals. TCRdb's table, derived via immunoSEQ multiplex PCR, lists solely in-frame clones and lacks some. The table records about 2,200,000 clones, about 93% of them present only once. Sequencing was carried out using naive CD8+ T cells from PBMCs. The receptors here all came from a young man in good health. Some clones in this sample may be carry-over from other donors' samples. CDR3s include the opening cysteine and the closing phenylalanine or tryptophan. The D gene is left open where the match is weak. Where a row states a size, it is once, few, many or the class of an expanded clone; other rows omit it.

d_call j_call clone_size v_call cdr3_nt cdr3_aa
TRBD2 TRBJ2-7 - TRBV7-9 TGTGCCAGCAGCTCTTTCGGGACTAGCGTCTCCTACGAGCAGTACTTC CASSSFGTSVSYEQYF
- TRBJ2-7 once TRBV4-1 TGCGCCAGCAGCCAAGATGAGGCAGGGGAGCAGTACGAGCAGTACTTC CASSQDEAGEQYEQYF
- TRBJ2-7 - TRBV28 TGTGCCAGTCACCTGCAGGGCTCCTACGAGCAGTACTTC CASHLQGSYEQYF
- TRBJ2-1 - TRBV27 TGTGCCAGCAGGGTACTAGGCTCCTACAATGAGCAGTTCTTC CASRVLGSYNEQFF
- TRBJ2-2 once TRBV4-3 TGCGCCAGCAGCCAAGATATTACAATCGGGGAGCTGTTTTTT CASSQDITIGELFF
TRBD2 TRBJ2-7 - TRBV15 TGTGCCACCAGCAGAGCCCGGACTAGCGGGCTATACGAGCAGTACTTC CATSRARTSGLYEQYF
- TRBJ2-5 - TRBV7-9 TGTGCCAGCAGCTACAGGGAGACCCAGTACTTC CASSYRETQYF
- TRBJ2-5 - TRBV28 TGTGCCAGCAGTTTAACCAGGGACCACCAAGAGACCCAGTACTTC CASSLTRDHQETQYF
- TRBJ2-1 once TRBV15 TGTGCCACCAGCAGCCCTTTCATCTACACGGAGCAGTTCTTC CATSSPFIYTEQFF
TRBD2 TRBJ2-7 - TRBV5-1 TGCGCCAGCAGCTTGGATGATGGACTAGCGGGAGCCTACGAGCAGTACTTC CASSLDDGLAGAYEQYF
TRBD2 TRBJ2-2 - TRBV14 TGTGCCAGCAGCCTAGCGGGAGGAACCGGGGAGCTGTTTTTT CASSLAGGTGELFF
- TRBJ2-1 - TRBV2 TGTGCCAGCACGGTACTCGGGGGCGGCCCCTACAATGAGCAGTTCTTC CASTVLGGGPYNEQFF
TRBD1 TRBJ2-6 - TRBV7-9 TGTGCCAGCTTCGGACAGGGGGCGGGTGGGGCCAACGTCCTGACTTTC CASFGQGAGGANVLTF
- TRBJ1-5 - TRBV15 TGTGCCACCAGCAGAGATCGGGGAAGGGTAGGTAATCAGCCCCAGCATTTT CATSRDRGRVGNQPQHF
- TRBJ1-1 few TRBV7-3 TGTGCCAGCAGCTCTGACAGGAACACTGAAGCTTTCTTT CASSSDRNTEAFF
- TRBJ2-6 - TRBV23-1 TGCGCCAGCAGTCATCTTTTCCGCTCTGGGGCCAACGTCCTGACTTTC CASSHLFRSGANVLTF